Included here is one T cell receptor beta chain sequence, with context. The data were produced by immunoSEQ multiplex PCR, yet TCRdb's version contains in-frame clones alone and is incomplete. In the table there are about 250,000 clones, around 84% of which are singletons. Participants came from about 23 US areas, aged roughly 18 to 89 years. Assignment of participants to cohorts was predicated upon participant-reported clinical history. Either two negative PCRs, clearance, or symptom resolution qualified Cohort 3 donors as recovered. The record originates from a study of blood T cell repertoires in COVID-19. Study background: COVID-19 samples collected from the United States, Italy and Spain covered acute and convalescent phases.

Trimming stripped 4 bases from V and 1 base from J, with 7 bases between. Germline loops: CDR1 SGHNT, CDR2 YYREEE (reference sequence). This CDR3 is 13 amino acids long. Sequenced sample: PBMCs or T cells enriched from blood (not recorded which). This receptor was obtained from a man aged 35 to 55 who had recovered from COVID-19. The V gene is TRBV5-4, the J gene TRBJ2-3; tentative D call: TRBD2 (5 bases). CDR3 bases: TGTGCCAGCAGCGCCGGGGGCACAGATACGCAGTATTTT. It yields the protein CASSAGGTDTQYF.